The 13 T cell receptor beta chains below all came from one sample that was sequenced in a study of blood T cells in healthy people across ages. PCR was performed a second time for about 7 to 12 cycles using a sample-barcoded 5' primer and a J-beta primer mix. TCRdb recomputed calls from the 5' RACE reads with MiXCR, one row per CDR3 protein. The sample lists 780,000 or so distinct CDR3 sequences; approximately 53% were seen once. The sample consisted of blood. The origin of the receptors is a man between 40 and 49 years old in good health.

This chain links TRBV29-1 with TRBJ2-3; the D is unclear. This CDR3 contains 13 residues. Germline V lookup: CDR1 SQVTM, CDR2 ANQGSEA. The V end was cut by 0 bases, the J end by 6 bases, with 10 bases between. The CDR3 DNA sequence: TGCAGCGTTGAAGATTCACGGGCTGATACGCAGTATTTT. As protein: CSVEDSRADTQYF.

The chain has TRBV7-9 and TRBJ2-7, with TRBD1 identical over 7 bases. J lost 5 bases, V lost 5 bases, and 12 bases had no gene match. CDR3 length: 15 residues. Germline V lookup: CDR1 SEHNR, CDR2 FQNEAQ (reference sequence). DNA for the CDR3: TGTGCCAGCAGCAACACAGGGGAATTGCGGGACGAGCAGTACTTC. It encodes CASSNTGELRDEQYF.

This sequence joins TRBV9 and TRBJ1-2, with D unresolved. Germline CDR1 and CDR2: SGDLS and YYNGEE. The CDR3 contains 15 residues. Trimming pared 3 bases from V and 5 bases from J, leaving 17 bases between. In DNA, the CDR3 is TGTGCCAGCAGCGAGAGTATAGAAGGGCTGTATGGCTACACCTTC. Its protein product is CASSESIEGLYGYTF.

The CDR3 DNA reads TGTGCCAGCAGCCCCTTCGGGACAGGGGGTGAGGAGACCCAGTACTTC. Residues: CASSPFGTGGEETQYF. V is TRBV14 and J is TRBJ2-7; TRBD1 agrees at 11 bases. The tail of the sequence fits TRBJ2-5 better, so the J call may be wrong. The CDR3 is 16 amino acids. CDR1 is SGHDN and CDR2 is FVKESK in the germline V gene.

CDR3 DNA: TGCGCCAGCAGACAGGACAGTCCCTACAATGAGCAGTTCTTC. Translated: CASRQDSPYNEQFF. The chain uses TRBV5-1 and TRBJ2-1; the D gene is possibly TRBD1 (6 bases). This CDR3 comprises 14 residues. V lost 5 bases, J lost 2 bases, and 11 bases lay in between. Germline V gene data show CDR1 as SGHRS and CDR2 as YFSETQ.

The rearrangement links TRBV4-3 to TRBJ2-5; 9 positions match TRBD2. V was pared by 0 bases and J by 8 bases, with 4 bases of the junction left unmatched. Germline V gives CDR1 LGHNA, CDR2 YSLEER. This CDR3 contains 14 residues. The CDR3 region has the DNA TGCGCCAGCAGCCAAGAGGCGGGGGGGCAAACCCAGTACTTC. This sequence encodes CASSQEAGGQTQYF.

This rearrangement joins TRBV7-9 to TRBJ2-4; maybe TRBD2 (5 bases). Germline V gives CDR1 SEHNR, CDR2 FQNEAQ (reference sequence). The V gene lost 3 bases and the J gene lost 13 bases, with 19 bases spanning the gap. The CDR3 totals 14 residues. This CDR3 reads CASSFPGGPLGQYF. In nucleotides, the CDR3 is TGTGCCAGCAGCTTCCCCGGAGGACCCCTGGGGCAGTACTTC.

This chain links TRBV5-5 with TRBJ2-5, with TRBD1 as a possible D gene (6 bases). Germline CDR1 and CDR2: SGHKS and YYEKEE (reference sequence). The CDR3 has 19 amino acids. V lost 2 bases to trimming and J lost 2 bases, with 25 bases between them. The CDR3, as DNA: TGTGCCAGCAGCTTTAGGCACCTTGCCGGGACAAGGGGGCAAGAGACCCAGTACTTC. It specifies CASSFRHLAGTRGQETQYF.

V and J are TRBV11-2 and TRBJ1-6; D is unclear. Germline lookup yields CDR1 SGHAT and CDR2 FQNNGV. The CDR3 length is 14 residues. The V gene lost 0 bases and the J gene lost 9 bases, with 9 bases spanning the gap. CDR3 sequence reads: CASSLDSGSSPLHF. CDR3 DNA sequence: TGTGCCAGCAGCTTAGACTCGGGTAGTTCACCCCTCCACTTT.

The chain couples TRBV7-3 to TRBJ1-6; D gene unclear. This CDR3 contains 16 residues. Germline V gene lookup returns CDR1 SGHTA and CDR2 FQGTGA. V was pared by 5 bases and J by 14 bases, with 25 bases between. The CDR3 DNA reads as TGTGCCAGCAGCCAAGAGGGCTCGATTTGGAGAGGGTCCCTCCACTTT. Amino acid sequence: CASSQEGSIWRGSLHF.

This clonotype was seen more than once but under ten times. V gene TRBV2 combines with J gene TRBJ1-4; a weak D match, TRBD1 (5 bases). Trimming removed 8 bases from V and 7 bases from J, with 14 bases in between. In germline, CDR1 is SNHLY, CDR2 FYNNEI. The CDR3 extends over 13 amino acids. The CDR3 nucleotides are TGTGCCAGCGGATGGGACTTAGGTGAAAAACTGTTTTTT. It specifies CASGWDLGEKLFF.

V usage is TRBV6-2 or TRBV6-3 and J usage is TRBJ2-3; 7 bases map to TRBD1. CDR1 is MNHEY and CDR2 is SVGEGT in the germline V gene. The CDR3 is 17 amino acids. With V trimmed by 6 bases and J by 0 bases, 12 bases remained unmatched. The CDR3 coding sequence is TGTGCCAGCAGCTTTCTCCAGGGGGACCAGAGCACAGATACGCAGTATTTT. It specifies CASSFLQGDQSTDTQYF.

This chain links TRBV10-3 with TRBJ1-2, with 7 bases aligning to TRBD1. The ends lost 10 bases at V and 1 base at J; junction bases unmatched: 12. This CDR3 spans 15 amino acids. CDR1 ENHRY and CDR2 SYGVKD come from the germline V gene. DNA for the CDR3: TGTGCCACCAGGGGAACGGACAGGAATAACTATGGCTACACCTTC. Translation gives CATRGTDRNNYGYTF.